This T cell receptor (beta chain) emerged from a study of blood T cell repertoires in COVID-19. Study as a whole: Italy, Spain and the United States were the sources of the convalescent and acute COVID-19 samples. T cells, B-cell-depleted T cells, or PBMCs supplied cDNA or gDNA.

The authors' processing: Amplification from reference gene primers served as the basis for estimated nucleated cell counts. This table comes from immunoSEQ multiplex PCR, and its TCRdb copy is limited to in-frame clones, with some not included. V, J and clone size are taken as reported in that table, and D and trimming were inferred from the DNA itself. Of approximately 76,000 clones in the sample, around 90% were seen once. V was cut by 4 bases and J by 0 bases, with 9 bases left in between. The CDR3 spans 14 residues. Germline lookup yields CDR1 SGDLS and CDR2 YYNGEE. This sequence was found in a human donor in a cohort sampled during active COVID-19. This chain joins TRBV9 and TRBJ2-3; D is possibly TRBD2 (6 bases). Sequenced input: peripheral blood. The CDR3 bases are TGTGCCAGCAGCACCGGGACTAGCACAGATACGCAGTATTTT. Translating it yields CASSTGTSTDTQYF.